This passage covers 14 T cell receptor beta chains from one sample sequenced in a study of T cell responses to AZD1222 COVID-19 vaccine. Clones were read by immunoSEQ multiplex PCR, and TCRdb kept only the in-frame ones, dropping some. The sample lists some 150,000 clones, roughly nine tenths occurring once. Sequencing was performed on peripheral blood, taken after recovery from COVID-19. The source of these receptors is an adult who had recovered from COVID-19.

The chain has TRBV5-1 and TRBJ1-1; the D is unclear. V dropped 3 bases and J dropped 3 bases, with 15 bases sitting between them. The germline CDR1 and CDR2 sequences are SGHRS and YFSETQ. The CDR3 contains 15 residues. The DNA for the CDR3 is TGCGCCAGCAGCTCCTCCACAAGGGCTTACACTGAAGCTTTCTTT. It specifies CASSSSTRAYTEAFF.

The V gene is TRBV5-4, the J gene TRBJ2-5, with D perhaps given as TRBD1 or TRBD2 (5 bases each). Trimming took 4 bases from V and 3 from J, leaving 10 bases between them. In germline, CDR1 is SGHNT, CDR2 YYREEE (reference sequence). The CDR3 is 13 residues long. The DNA of the CDR3 is TGTGCCAGCAGCCCTAGAGGGGAAGAGACCCAGTACTTC. The encoded protein is CASSPRGEETQYF.

The chain couples TRBV7-9 to TRBJ1-2; tentatively, D is TRBD1 (6 bases). This CDR3 has 13 amino acids. V was trimmed by 7 bases and J by 3 bases, leaving 12 bases between them. CDR1 and CDR2 from the germline V gene are SEHNR and FQNEAQ (reference sequence). The CDR3, as DNA: TGTGCCAGCACCCCCAGGGGCTACTATGGCTACACCTTC. This gives the protein CASTPRGYYGYTF.

In its sample, this clone was seen once. The chain couples TRBV13 to TRBJ1-2, with a weak D call TRBD1 (5 bases). Trimming pared 4 bases from V and 8 bases from J, leaving 14 bases between. CDR1 PRHDT and CDR2 FYEKMQ come from the germline V gene (reference sequence). There are 13 residues in the CDR3. DNA of the CDR3: TGTGCCAGCAGCTCCCCGGGGACCGAGGGCTACACCTTC. Translation: CASSSPGTEGYTF.

The chain employs TRBV9 and TRBJ1-5, with D unresolved. The length of the CDR3 is 14 residues. V was trimmed by 4 bases and J by 0 bases, leaving 8 bases between them. From germline, CDR1 is SGDLS and CDR2 YYNGEE. In DNA, the CDR3 is TGTGCCAGCAGCTTGGACCATAGCAATCAGCCCCAGCATTTT. It translates to CASSLDHSNQPQHF.

The rearrangement links TRBV6-4 to TRBJ2-7; D is perhaps TRBD1 (6 bases). From germline, CDR1 is MRHNA and CDR2 SNTAGT. This CDR3 comprises 14 residues. Trimming left V 2 bases short and J 5 bases short, with 13 bases between. The DNA of the CDR3 is TGTGCCAGCAGTGACACAGGGCGTTCCAACGAGCAGTACTTC. Translated: CASSDTGRSNEQYF.

The V gene is TRBV4-2, the J gene TRBJ1-6; 8 nucleotides agree with TRBD1. Germline values: CDR1 LGHNA, CDR2 YNFKEQ. V was pared by 0 bases and J by 7 bases, with 2 bases of the junction left unmatched. The CDR3 totals 15 residues. CDR3 loop: CASSQDRGQNSPLHF. In nucleotides, the CDR3 is TGTGCCAGCAGCCAAGACAGGGGGCAAAATTCACCCCTCCACTTT.

V gene TRBV5-6 combines with J gene TRBJ2-3; no clear D. Germline lookup yields CDR1 SGHDT and CDR2 YYEEEE. V lost 2 bases, J lost 2 bases, and 6 bases lay in between. The CDR3 has 13 residues. As DNA, the CDR3 is TGTGCCAGCAGCTTTTGGGCCACAGATACGCAGTATTTT. This sequence encodes CASSFWATDTQYF. Together with reference TRBV5-6 and TRBJ2-3, the CDR3 gives the full variable domain: DAGVTQSPTHLIKTRGQQVTLRCSPKSGHDTVSWYQQALGQGPQFIFQYYEEEERQRGNFPDRFSGHQFPNYSSELNVNALLLGDSALYLCASSFWATDTQYFGPGTRLTVL.

CDR3 protein: CASSAAQSSDLTYEQYF. For the CDR3, the DNA is TGTGCCAGTAGTGCAGCTCAGTCTAGCGACCTCACCTACGAGCAGTACTTC. This rearrangement joins TRBV19 to TRBJ2-7, with D possibly matching TRBD2 (6 bases). Germline V CDR1 and CDR2: LNHDA, SQIVND (reference sequence). V was trimmed by 5 bases and J by 2 bases, leaving 22 bases between them. CDR3 length equals 17 residues.

The chain combines TRBV12-3 or TRBV12-4 with TRBJ1-4; D is unclear. This CDR3 contains 13 residues. V was trimmed by 3 bases and J by 7 bases, leaving 9 bases between them. CDR3 in DNA: TGTGCCAGCAGTTTCTCCGGGGTTGAAAAACTGTTTTTT. Its protein product is CASSFSGVEKLFF.

The chain recombines TRBV25-1 with TRBJ1-1, with D uncertain. The CDR3 totals 13 residues. V was trimmed by 4 bases and J by 1 base, leaving 7 bases between them. Germline loops: CDR1 MGHDK, CDR2 SYGVNS. The CDR3, as DNA: TGTGCCAGCAGTGGGTGGGGGAACACTGAAGCTTTCTTT. Translation gives CASSGWGNTEAFF. Based on the CDR3 plus reference TRBV25-1 and TRBJ1-1, the full variable domain is EADIYQTPRYLVIGTGKKITLECSQTMGHDKMYWYQQDPGMELHLIHYSYGVNSTEKGDLSSESTVSRIRTEHFPLTLESARPSHTSQYLCASSGWGNTEAFFGQGTRLTVV.

The CDR3: CASSSGYGNEQFF. CDR3 coding DNA: TGTGCCAGCAGCTCCGGGTATGGTAATGAGCAGTTCTTC. The chain couples TRBV7-2 to TRBJ2-1; D remains unclear. CDR1 and CDR2 from the germline V gene are SGHTA and FQGNSA. The CDR3 consists of 13 residues. V dropped 4 bases and J dropped 7 bases, with 11 bases sitting between them.

This sequence joins TRBV23-1 and TRBJ1-5; D not resolved. TRBV23-1 is an ORF, with its function uncertain. With 9 bases removed from V and 4 bases from J, the gap between germline ends came to 22 bases. The CDR3 is 16 residues long. This CDR3 is CASLGGWEGPNQPQHF. In DNA, the CDR3 is TGCGCCAGTCTCGGAGGCTGGGAGGGCCCAAATCAGCCCCAGCATTTT.

CDR3 protein: CASSEGPPDSPLHF. The DNA of the CDR3 is TGTGCCAGCAGCGAGGGGCCACCCGATTCACCCCTCCACTTT. The V call is TRBV7-8, the J call TRBJ1-6; TRBD1 might be the D (5 bases). The CDR3 is 14 amino acids. With 5 bases removed from V and 8 bases from J, the gap between germline ends came to 13 bases. CDR1 SGHVS and CDR2 FQNEAQ come from the germline V gene.